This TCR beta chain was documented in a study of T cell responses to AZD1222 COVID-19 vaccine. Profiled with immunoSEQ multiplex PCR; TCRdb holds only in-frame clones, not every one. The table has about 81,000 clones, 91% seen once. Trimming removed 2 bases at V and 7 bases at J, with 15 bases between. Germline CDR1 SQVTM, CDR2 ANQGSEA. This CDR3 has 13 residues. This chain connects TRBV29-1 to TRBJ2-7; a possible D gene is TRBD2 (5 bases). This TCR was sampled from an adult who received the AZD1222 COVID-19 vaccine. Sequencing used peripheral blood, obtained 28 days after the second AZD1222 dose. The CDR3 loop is CSVEPDSIGEQYF. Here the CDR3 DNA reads TGCAGCGTTGAACCGGACTCTATTGGGGAGCAGTACTTC.